The rows below give T cell receptor beta chains drawn from one sample of a study of response to subunit inactivated influenza vaccine. TCRdb reanalysed the RT-PCR reads using MiXCR and keeps one entry per CDR3 protein. This sample has hundreds of thousands of distinct CDR3 sequences, with about 8% found just once. Sample: PBMCs from blood, taken about 24 months after vaccination. The receptors stem from a man between 50 and 75 years old who received an inactivated influenza vaccine. Each CDR3 is given with its conserved first and last residue. The D gene is left open where the match is weak. The size field is filled for only some rows; it gives once, few, many or a size class.

clone size	D gene	J gene	V gene	CDR3 protein	CDR3 DNA
many	-	TRBJ2-7	TRBV3-1	CASSQGRAYEQYF	TGTGCCAGCAGCCAAGGAAGGGCCTACGAGCAGTACTTC
few	-	TRBJ2-3	TRBV19	CASTTGTASTDTQYF	TGTGCCAGTACTACCGGGACGGCCAGCACAGATACGCAGTATTTT
-	-	TRBJ1-2	TRBV29-1	CSATPSAGDYGYTF	TGCAGCGCCACGCCCTCCGCAGGGGACTATGGCTACACCTTC
many	-	TRBJ2-2	TRBV4-3	CASSPGWGELFF	TGCGCCAGCAGCCCGGGATGGGGGGAGCTGTTTTTT
-	TRBD2	TRBJ2-3	TRBV20-1	CSASDLAGNTDTQYF	TGCAGTGCTAGCGACCTAGCGGGAAACACAGATACGCAGTATTTT
many	-	TRBJ2-7	TRBV7-9	CASSLSGGRVEQYF	TGTGCCAGCAGCTTAAGTGGAGGGCGGGTCGAGCAGTACTTC
few	TRBD1	TRBJ1-2	TRBV4-2	CASSQSTGANYGYTF	TGTGCCAGCAGCCAATCGACAGGGGCTAACTATGGCTACACCTTC
-	TRBD2	TRBJ2-3	TRBV20-1	CSARVGTSGSIKDTQYF	TGCAGTGCTAGAGTGGGGACTAGCGGGAGCATCAAAGATACGCAGTATTTT
many	-	TRBJ1-2	TRBV7-2	CASSLVWADLYGYTF	TGTGCCAGCAGCTTAGTATGGGCCGACCTTTATGGCTACACCTTC
many	TRBD2	TRBJ2-1	TRBV5-6	CASGAGGPYNEQFF	TGTGCCAGCGGCGCGGGAGGGCCCTACAATGAGCAGTTCTTC
once	-	TRBJ1-4	TRBV6-7	CASRDTAEINEKLFF	TGTGCCAGCAGAGACACCGCTGAGATCAATGAAAAACTGTTTTTT
many	-	TRBJ1-6	TRBV2	CASRQDSYNSPLHF	TGTGCCAGCAGACAGGACAGTTATAATTCACCCCTCCACTTT
-	-	TRBJ2-7	TRBV21-1	CASSKAKNEQYF	TGTGCCAGCAGCAAAGCTAAGAACGAGCAGTACTTC
-	-	TRBJ2-3	TRBV2	CASRQTESTDTQYF	TGTGCCAGCCGACAGACAGAGAGCACAGATACGCAGTATTTT
few	TRBD1	TRBJ2-2	TRBV29-1	CSVGQGLAGELFF	TGCAGCGTTGGACAGGGTCTAGCCGGGGAGCTGTTTTTT
many	-	TRBJ1-1	TRBV5-1	CASSWAGMNTEAFF	TGCGCCAGCAGCTGGGCGGGGATGAACACTGAAGCTTTCTTT
-	-	TRBJ2-1	TRBV12-3/TRBV12-4	CASRSGAREQFF	TGTGCCAGCAGGTCAGGGGCTCGGGAGCAGTTCTTC
few	TRBD2	TRBJ2-7	TRBV5-1	CASSLEGLATRPYEQYF	TGCGCCAGCAGCTTGGAGGGACTAGCGACTCGTCCGTACGAGCAGTACTTC
-	-	TRBJ2-7	TRBV27	CASRWNYGEYEQYF	TGTGCCAGCAGGTGGAACTATGGGGAGTACGAGCAGTACTTC
many	TRBD1	TRBJ2-4	TRBV14	CASSLDRKNIQYF	TGTGCCAGCAGTCTGGACAGGAAAAACATTCAGTACTTC
few	-	TRBJ1-5	TRBV20-1	CSARDHKTQGSNQPQHF	TGCAGTGCTAGAGACCATAAGACACAGGGTAGCAATCAGCCCCAGCATTTT
few	TRBD1	TRBJ1-1	TRBV3-1	CASSERQGAEAFF	TGTGCCAGCAGCGAGAGACAGGGAGCTGAAGCTTTCTTT
-	-	TRBJ1-1	TRBV20-1	CSARELAAYTEAFF	TGCAGTGCTAGAGAATTGGCGGCTTACACTGAAGCTTTCTTT
-	-	TRBJ2-5	TRBV3-1	CASSRPGSAETQYF	TGTGCCAGCAGCCGTCCAGGGAGCGCGGAGACCCAGTACTTC
few	-	TRBJ1-1	TRBV6-5	CASINRMNTEAFF	TGTGCCAGCATTAACCGCATGAACACTGAAGCTTTCTTT
-	-	TRBJ2-5	TRBV7-2	CASSLQGSTQYF	TGTGCCAGCAGCTTACAGGGTTCGACCCAGTACTTC
many	-	TRBJ2-3	TRBV20-1	CSATAKGTDTQYF	TGCAGTGCCACCGCCAAGGGCACAGATACGCAGTATTTT
few	-	TRBJ2-3	TRBV20-1	CSARRRLTRTDTQYF	TGCAGTGCTAGAAGGCGGCTCACCCGCACAGATACGCAGTATTTT
few	-	TRBJ2-6	TRBV7-2	CASSPQGTGANVLTF	TGTGCCAGCAGCCCTCAGGGGACTGGGGCCAACGTCCTGACTTTC
many	TRBD2	TRBJ2-3	TRBV12-3/TRBV12-4	CASSFQRGAKDTQYF	TGTGCCAGCAGTTTCCAGCGGGGGGCCAAAGATACGCAGTATTTT
few	TRBD2	TRBJ2-5	TRBV10-3	CAISESISGGETQYF	TGTGCCATCAGTGAGTCGATTTCGGGAGGGGAGACCCAGTACTTC
few	TRBD2	TRBJ2-1	TRBV20-1	CSARDLRRGGRGHEQFF	TGCAGTGCTAGAGATCTTCGGCGGGGGGGCCGTGGTCACGAGCAGTTCTTC
many	-	TRBJ2-1	TRBV20-1	CSALRENEQFF	TGCAGTGCTCTTAGGGAGAATGAGCAGTTCTTC
few	-	TRBJ2-7	TRBV12-3/TRBV12-4	CASSFSTASSYEQYF	TGTGCCAGCAGTTTTAGCACAGCCTCATCCTACGAGCAGTACTTC
few	TRBD1	TRBJ1-2	TRBV29-1	CSVTGQGDYGYTF	TGCAGCGTTACTGGACAGGGGGACTATGGCTACACCTTC
-	TRBD1	TRBJ2-4	TRBV5-1	CASSRTGRHENIQYF	TGCGCCAGCAGCCGGACAGGGCGTCATGAAAACATTCAGTACTTC
many	-	TRBJ1-4	TRBV7-2	CASSLMGGGGEKLFF	TGTGCCAGCAGCTTAATGGGGGGGGGCGGTGAAAAACTGTTTTTT
-	-	TRBJ1-2	TRBV6-1	CASSPPNVGGYGYTF	TGTGCCAGCAGTCCCCCAAATGTGGGCGGCTATGGCTACACCTTC
few	-	TRBJ2-3	TRBV7-2	CASSPGLRQADTQYF	TGTGCCAGCAGCCCCGGCCTCCGCCAAGCGGATACGCAGTATTTT
many	TRBD2	TRBJ2-5	TRBV4-2	CASSQGKASGSETQYF	TGTGCCAGCAGCCAAGGCAAGGCTAGCGGTAGCGAGACCCAGTACTTC
many	-	TRBJ1-1	TRBV7-8	CASRQRAGLNTEAFF	TGTGCCAGCAGGCAGAGGGCGGGGTTGAACACTGAAGCTTTCTTT
many	-	TRBJ2-1	TRBV6-5	CATSIRGEQFF	TGTGCCACTTCTATCCGGGGTGAGCAGTTCTTC
many	-	TRBJ2-5	TRBV9	CASSPHGYQETQYF	TGTGCCAGCAGCCCCCATGGGTACCAAGAGACCCAGTACTTC
few	TRBD1	TRBJ2-4	TRBV29-1	CSVESPGQGVPQNIQYF	TGCAGCGTTGAGAGTCCCGGACAGGGGGTTCCCCAAAACATTCAGTACTTC
-	-	TRBJ2-1	TRBV7-8	CASSSTRKNEQFF	TGTGCCAGCAGCTCAACACGGAAAAATGAGCAGTTCTTC
many	-	TRBJ2-1	TRBV28	CASFSGQGNEQFF	TGTGCCAGCTTTAGCGGTCAGGGAAATGAGCAGTTCTTC
-	-	TRBJ2-7	TRBV2	CASSEWGYEQYF	TGTGCCAGCAGTGAATGGGGCTACGAGCAGTACTTC
many	-	TRBJ1-1	TRBV6-6	CASRQGHEEAFF	TGTGCCAGCAGGCAGGGGCACGAGGAAGCTTTCTTT
few	-	TRBJ1-1	TRBV3-1	CASSKWDNMNTEAFF	TGTGCCAGCAGCAAATGGGACAACATGAACACTGAAGCTTTCTTT
few	TRBD1	TRBJ2-7	TRBV3-1	CASSHTRDRGAEQYF	TGTGCCAGCAGCCATACCCGGGACAGGGGGGCCGAGCAGTACTTC
-	-	TRBJ2-1	TRBV20-1	CSAPSGLPDNEQFF	TGCAGTGCTCCCTCAGGACTACCTGACAATGAGCAGTTCTTC
few	TRBD1	TRBJ2-3	TRBV10-3	CATRAGGSADTQYF	TGTGCCACAAGGGCAGGGGGTTCGGCAGATACGCAGTATTTT
-	TRBD2	TRBJ2-5	TRBV6-4	CASSDSKTSGFDTQYF	TGTGCCAGCAGTGACTCGAAGACTAGCGGGTTTGACACCCAGTACTTC
-	-	TRBJ2-7	TRBV3-1	CASSEVGGAPYEQYF	TGTGCCAGCAGCGAGGTGGGGGGCGCACCCTACGAGCAGTACTTC
many	-	TRBJ1-5	TRBV29-1	CSVKTRDTDGPQHF	TGCAGCGTAAAGACCCGGGACACCGACGGGCCCCAGCATTTT